This T cell receptor beta chain was found in a study of blood T cell repertoires in COVID-19. Germline V lookup: CDR1 LNHDA, CDR2 SQIVND (reference sequence). V was pared by 3 bases and J by 4 bases, with 2 bases of the junction left unmatched. The CDR3 consists of 13 residues. TCRdb's copy holds only in-frame clones and misses some; the assay was immunoSEQ multiplex PCR. The sample contains roughly 220,000 clones, around 89% of which appear only once. Sequencing used PBMCs or T cells enriched from blood (not recorded which). This receptor was obtained from a woman aged 30 to 39 who had recovered from COVID-19. This chain joins TRBV19 and TRBJ1-1; 7 bases fit TRBD1. In DNA, the CDR3 is TGTGCCAGTAGTATCTGGGACAGCACTGAAGCTTTCTTT. It yields the protein CASSIWDSTEAFF.